This T cell receptor beta chain was documented in a study of CD4 T cells in relation to SARS-CoV-2 and coronaviruses. As for this clone: The antigen is unknown.

This table comes from immunoSEQ multiplex PCR, and its TCRdb copy is limited to in-frame clones, with some not included. This table holds 20,000 to 30,000 clones, 70% to 80% found once. Before the COVID-19 pandemic, during about 2011-2019, CD4+ T cells were taken from unexposed donors. Isolation of CD4+ T cells took place after less than twelve days in culture. This TCR was recovered from a human donor in good health. The sequenced sample consisted of CD4+ T cells from PBMCs, cultured in vitro.

The CDR3 spells CASSLVLGLNTGELFF. Here the CDR3 DNA reads TGTGCCAGCAGCTTAGTATTGGGACTAAACACCGGGGAGCTGTTTTTT. The rearrangement joins TRBV7-2 to TRBJ2-2; 7 bases are a match to TRBD2. The germline V gene encodes CDR1 SGHTA and CDR2 FQGNSA. The CDR3 runs 16 residues. V lost 1 base and J lost 2; bases outside the gene matches: 4.